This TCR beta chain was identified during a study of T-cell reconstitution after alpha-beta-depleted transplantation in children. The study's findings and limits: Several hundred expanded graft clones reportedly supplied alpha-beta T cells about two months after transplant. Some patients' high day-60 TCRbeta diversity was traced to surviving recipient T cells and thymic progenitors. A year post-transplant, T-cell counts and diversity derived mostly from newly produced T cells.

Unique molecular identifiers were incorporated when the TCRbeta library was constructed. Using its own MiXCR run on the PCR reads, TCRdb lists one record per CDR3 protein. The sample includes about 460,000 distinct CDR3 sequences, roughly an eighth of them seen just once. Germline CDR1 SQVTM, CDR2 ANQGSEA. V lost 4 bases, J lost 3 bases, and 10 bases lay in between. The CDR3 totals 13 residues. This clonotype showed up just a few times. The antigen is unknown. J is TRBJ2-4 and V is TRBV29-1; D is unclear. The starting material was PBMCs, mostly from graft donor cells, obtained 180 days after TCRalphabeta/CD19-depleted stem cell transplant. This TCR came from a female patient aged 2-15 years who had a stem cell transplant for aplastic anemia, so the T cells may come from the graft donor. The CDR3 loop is CSVVELGKNIQYF. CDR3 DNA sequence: TGCAGCGTTGTAGAACTGGGCAAAAACATTCAGTACTTC.